These T cell receptor beta chains were read from a single sample in a study of blood T cells in healthy people across ages. Each CDR3 protein gets one entry after TCRdb re-called the 5' RACE reads with MiXCR. The sample has about 290,000 distinct CDR3 sequences, 25% to 30% seen once. Sequenced: blood. The receptors were sampled from a woman between 65 and 79 years old in good health. The CDR3 runs from the conserved cysteine through the conserved F or W. The order of the fields is J gene, V gene, clone size, D gene, CDR3 DNA, CDR3 protein. D genes are given only for firm matches. A row's size may be missing; if present it is once, few, many or a size class.

J: TRBJ1-4; V: TRBV7-2; size: few; D: .; DNA: TGTGCCAGCAGCCGGAATAGCGGTAATGAAAAACTGTTTTTT; CDR3: CASSRNSGNEKLFF
J: TRBJ2-7; V: TRBV28; size: .; D: .; DNA: TGTGCCAGCAGTTTAGGTCGGCCATACGAGCAGTACTTC; CDR3: CASSLGRPYEQYF
J: TRBJ2-5; V: TRBV7-2; size: few; D: TRBD1; DNA: TGTGCCAGCAGCATGGGGGACAGCTCGGGAGAGACCCAGTACTTC; CDR3: CASSMGDSSGETQYF
J: TRBJ2-1; V: TRBV18; size: few; D: TRBD2; DNA: TGTGCCAGCTCATCGACTAGCGGGAGCCTGAATGAGCAGTTCTTC; CDR3: CASSSTSGSLNEQFF
J: TRBJ1-1; V: TRBV7-2; size: .; D: TRBD1; DNA: TGTGCCAGCAGCTTAGCCTCCGGGACAGGGATGGGGAAATCGGCTTTCTTT; CDR3: CASSLASGTGMGKSAFF
J: TRBJ1-1; V: TRBV5-1; size: once; D: TRBD1; DNA: TGCGCCAGCAGCTTGGCCTTGGGGACAGGTCTTAAAAAAGCTTTCTTT; CDR3: CASSLALGTGLKKAFF
J: TRBJ1-5; V: TRBV6-6; size: .; D: .; DNA: TGTGCCAGCAGCCACCATATAACAGGGTTTCAGGGCAATCAGCCCCAGCATTTT; CDR3: CASSHHITGFQGNQPQHF
J: TRBJ1-1; V: TRBV18; size: few; D: .; DNA: TGTGCCAGCTGCAACGAAGGACAGATGAACACTGAAGCTTTCTTT; CDR3: CASCNEGQMNTEAFF
J: TRBJ2-1; V: TRBV5-1; size: .; D: .; DNA: TGCGCCAGCAGCTTAGTATTAGGGTTGGATGAGCAGTTCTTC; CDR3: CASSLVLGLDEQFF
J: TRBJ2-5; V: TRBV14; size: few; D: .; DNA: TGTGCCAGCAGCCAGGGCAGGGTTGAGACCCAGTACTTC; CDR3: CASSQGRVETQYF
J: TRBJ2-3; V: TRBV29-1; size: .; D: TRBD2; DNA: TGCAGCGTTGAAAATCCCAGAGAAAGCGGGAGTCCAGATACGCAGTATTTT; CDR3: CSVENPRESGSPDTQYF
J: TRBJ2-7; V: TRBV29-1; size: few; D: .; DNA: TGCAGCGTTGCCGTCTGGGGTTCGTCCTACGAGCAGTACTTC; CDR3: CSVAVWGSSYEQYF
J: TRBJ2-7; V: TRBV20-1; size: .; D: TRBD2; DNA: TGCAGTGCTAGGGTTGCGACTAGCTCAGGCGAGCAGTACTTC; CDR3: CSARVATSSGEQYF
J: TRBJ2-1; V: TRBV20-1; size: .; D: .; DNA: TGCAGTGCTACCCCCGGTCGAGAGCAGTTCTTC; CDR3: CSATPGREQFF
J: TRBJ1-4; V: TRBV12-3/TRBV12-4; size: .; D: .; DNA: TGTGCCAGCAGGATGGGCGTCTCCGGGGTAAAACTGTTTTTT; CDR3: CASRMGVSGVKLFF
J: TRBJ2-5; V: TRBV28; size: .; D: TRBD2; DNA: TGTGCCAGTAGCCGCTCCGGGACTAGCGGGAGTGAGACCCAGTACTTC; CDR3: CASSRSGTSGSETQYF
J: TRBJ2-1; V: TRBV3-1; size: .; D: TRBD2; DNA: TGTGCCAGCAGCCCCCTTGTTACTAGCGGGAGCTCTGAGCAGTTCTTC; CDR3: CASSPLVTSGSSEQFF
J: TRBJ1-4; V: TRBV4-2; size: .; D: .; DNA: TGTGCCAGCAGCCCGGCCCAAGGGCAGGGTAATGAAAAACTGTTTTTT; CDR3: CASSPAQGQGNEKLFF
J: TRBJ1-2; V: TRBV5-5; size: .; D: TRBD1; DNA: TGTGCCAGCAGCTTGGACAGGGGCACGATGGACGGCTACACCTTC; CDR3: CASSLDRGTMDGYTF
J: TRBJ2-3; V: TRBV20-1; size: .; D: .; DNA: TGCAGTGCTAGAGATGAGAGGGGCCGCACAGATACGCAGTATTTT; CDR3: CSARDERGRTDTQYF
J: TRBJ2-7; V: TRBV5-5; size: .; D: TRBD2; DNA: TGTGCCAGCAGCCGACAGGGGACTGGGACTAGCGGGAGCTACGAGCAGTACTTC; CDR3: CASSRQGTGTSGSYEQYF
J: TRBJ1-5; V: TRBV7-9; size: .; D: TRBD1; DNA: TGTGCCACCACGGACAGGGTCATTCAGCCCCAGCATTTT; CDR3: CATTDRVIQPQHF
J: TRBJ2-7; V: TRBV28; size: .; D: TRBD1; DNA: TGTGCCAGCAGTTTTGGTCAGGGGGCGTTCAACGAGCAGTACTTC; CDR3: CASSFGQGAFNEQYF
J: TRBJ2-3; V: TRBV7-2; size: .; D: .; DNA: TGTGCCAGCAGCTCACCTCGGCAGGCGTCAGATACGCAGTATTTT; CDR3: CASSSPRQASDTQYF
J: TRBJ2-4; V: TRBV3-1; size: once; D: TRBD2; DNA: TGTGCCAGCAGCCGGGGACTAGCGGGAAACATTCAGTACTTC; CDR3: CASSRGLAGNIQYF
J: TRBJ1-6; V: TRBV20-1; size: .; D: .; DNA: TGCAGTGCTAGAGATTTTGCCGAGGGGTTGACTTCACCCCTCCACTTT; CDR3: CSARDFAEGLTSPLHF
J: TRBJ2-7; V: TRBV5-6; size: .; D: TRBD1; DNA: TGTGCCAGCAGTTCTGGACAGGGGGCCTCCTACGAGCAGTACTTC; CDR3: CASSSGQGASYEQYF
J: TRBJ2-5; V: TRBV5-1; size: .; D: .; DNA: TGCGCCAGCAGCCCGGCGGGCGAGAACCAAGAGACCCAGTACTTC; CDR3: CASSPAGENQETQYF
J: TRBJ1-2; V: TRBV20-1; size: few; D: .; DNA: TGCAGTGCTAGGTCGGAGGGAGGCCTATCTGGCTACACCTTC; CDR3: CSARSEGGLSGYTF
J: TRBJ2-7; V: TRBV12-5; size: few; D: .; DNA: TGTGCTAGTGGTTCTTGGTTCGGGAAACGCCACGAGCAGTACTTC; CDR3: CASGSWFGKRHEQYF
J: TRBJ2-1; V: TRBV7-3; size: .; D: TRBD1; DNA: TGTGCCAGCGGCTCAGGACAGGGGAGCTACAATGAGCAGTTCTTC; CDR3: CASGSGQGSYNEQFF
J: TRBJ2-1; V: TRBV10-3; size: .; D: TRBD2; DNA: TGTGCCAGCCAAAAACCCTCAGCGGGAGGAGGGAATGAGCAGTTCTTC; CDR3: CASQKPSAGGGNEQFF
J: TRBJ2-2; V: TRBV7-9; size: .; D: .; DNA: TGTGCCAGCAGCTCCCAAAGGCAGCGCTCCGGGGAGCTGTTTTTT; CDR3: CASSSQRQRSGELFF
J: TRBJ2-7; V: TRBV29-1; size: few; D: .; DNA: TGCAGCGTCAGGGGTACCTACGAGCAGTACTTC; CDR3: CSVRGTYEQYF
J: TRBJ1-2; V: TRBV5-1; size: once; D: TRBD1; DNA: TGCGCCAGCAGACCTGACAGGGCTTTAGGGGCCTACACCTTC; CDR3: CASRPDRALGAYTF
J: TRBJ2-3; V: TRBV20-1; size: many; D: .; DNA: TGCAGTGCTAGAGATGGCCTTTCAGATACGCAGTATTTT; CDR3: CSARDGLSDTQYF
J: TRBJ2-7; V: TRBV3-1; size: few; D: TRBD2; DNA: TGTGCCAGCAGCCAAGATCGCCTAGCGGGAGCCCGCTACGAGCAGTACTTC; CDR3: CASSQDRLAGARYEQYF
J: TRBJ2-6; V: TRBV5-1; size: .; D: .; DNA: TGCGCCAGCAGCGCCTCCCGGGCCAACGTCCTGACTTTC; CDR3: CASSASRANVLTF
J: TRBJ1-2; V: TRBV5-4; size: few; D: .; DNA: TGTGCCAGCAGCTTGGCCCCAGGGGCTCATGGCTACACCTTC; CDR3: CASSLAPGAHGYTF
J: TRBJ2-5; V: TRBV10-3; size: .; D: .; DNA: TGTGCCATCAGTGAGTCTGCCCCCGGGGAGACGGCAGAGACCCAGTACTTC; CDR3: CAISESAPGETAETQYF